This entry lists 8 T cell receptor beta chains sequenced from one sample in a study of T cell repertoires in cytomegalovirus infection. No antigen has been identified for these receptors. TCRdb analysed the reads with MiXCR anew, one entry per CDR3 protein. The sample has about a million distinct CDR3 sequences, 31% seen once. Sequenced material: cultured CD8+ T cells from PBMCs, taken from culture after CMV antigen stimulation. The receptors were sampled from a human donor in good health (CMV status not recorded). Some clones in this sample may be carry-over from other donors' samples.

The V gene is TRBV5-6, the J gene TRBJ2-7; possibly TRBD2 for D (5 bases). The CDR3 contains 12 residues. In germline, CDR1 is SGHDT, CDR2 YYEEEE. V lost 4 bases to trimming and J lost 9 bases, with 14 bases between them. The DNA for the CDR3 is TGTGCCAGCAGCCGCCCAGCGGCGTTGCAGTACTTC. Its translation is CASSRPAALQYF.

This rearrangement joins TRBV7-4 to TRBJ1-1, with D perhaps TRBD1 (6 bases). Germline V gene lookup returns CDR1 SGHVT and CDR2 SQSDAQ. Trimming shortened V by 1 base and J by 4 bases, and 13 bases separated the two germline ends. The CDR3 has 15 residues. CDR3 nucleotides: TGTGCCAGCAGCTTAGAGGAGGGGGGGGCCACTGAAGCTTTCTTT. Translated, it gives CASSLEEGGATEAFF. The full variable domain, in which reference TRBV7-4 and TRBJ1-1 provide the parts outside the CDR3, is GAGVSQSPRYKVAKRGRDVALRCDSISGHVTLYWYRQTLGQGSEVLTYSQSDAQRDKSGRPSGRFSAERPERSVSTLKIQRTEQGDSAVYLCASSLEEGGATEAFFGQGTRLTVV.

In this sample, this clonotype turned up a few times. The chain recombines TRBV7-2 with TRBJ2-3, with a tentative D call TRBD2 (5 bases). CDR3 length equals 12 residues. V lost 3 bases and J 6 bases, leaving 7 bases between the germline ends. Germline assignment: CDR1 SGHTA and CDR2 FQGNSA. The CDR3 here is CASSFPSDTQYF. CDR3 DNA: TGTGCCAGCAGCTTTCCTAGCGATACGCAGTATTTT.

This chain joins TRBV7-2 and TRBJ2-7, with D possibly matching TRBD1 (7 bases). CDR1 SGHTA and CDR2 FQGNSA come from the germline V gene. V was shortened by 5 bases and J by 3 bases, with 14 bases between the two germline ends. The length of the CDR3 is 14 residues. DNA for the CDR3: TGTGCCAGCAGCCAGGACAGGCGGGGCTACGAGCAGTACTTC. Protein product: CASSQDRRGYEQYF.

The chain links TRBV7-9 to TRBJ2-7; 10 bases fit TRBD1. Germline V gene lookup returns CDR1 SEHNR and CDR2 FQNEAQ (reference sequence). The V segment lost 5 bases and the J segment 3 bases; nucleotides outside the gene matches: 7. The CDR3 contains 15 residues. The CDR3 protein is CASSPRGTGVYEQYF. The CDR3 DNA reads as TGTGCCAGCAGCCCTAGGGGGACAGGGGTCTACGAGCAGTACTTC.

CDR3 sequence (DNA): TGTGCCACCTCTGGGGGGAGCGGGGGAAACTCCTACGAGCAGTACTTC. This sequence encodes CATSGGSGGNSYEQYF. The V call is TRBV7-4, the J call TRBJ2-7; TRBD2 aligns across 8 bases. Trimming cost V 10 bases and J 0 bases; bases outside gene matches: 14. The CDR3 sequence is 16 residues long. The germline V gene encodes CDR1 SGHVT and CDR2 SQSDAQ.

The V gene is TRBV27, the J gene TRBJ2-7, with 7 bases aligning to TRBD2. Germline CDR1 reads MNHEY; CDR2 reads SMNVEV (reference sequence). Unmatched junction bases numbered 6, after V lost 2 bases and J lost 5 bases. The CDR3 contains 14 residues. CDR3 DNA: TGTGCCAGCAGTTTAGGGGGAGGGGTGAACGAGCAGTACTTC. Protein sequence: CASSLGGGVNEQYF.

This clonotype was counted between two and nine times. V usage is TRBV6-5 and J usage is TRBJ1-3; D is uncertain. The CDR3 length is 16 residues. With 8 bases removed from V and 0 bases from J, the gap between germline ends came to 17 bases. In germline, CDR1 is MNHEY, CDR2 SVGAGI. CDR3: CASHPRPNYSGNTIYF. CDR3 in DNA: TGTGCCAGCCACCCCCGCCCTAACTACTCTGGAAACACCATATATTTT.